This TCR beta chain stems from a study of CD8 T cells in Susac syndrome. Study-level information: Active disease was present in more than five of the sequenced Susac syndrome patients, and remission in under 10. Blood was drawn from Susac syndrome patients while they were therapy-naive, on corticosteroids, or on intravenous immunoglobulin alone.

Reverse transcription of about 0.5 to 1 ug RNA used random hexamers. MiXCR, run by TCRdb on the immunoSEQ multiplex PCR reads, gives a single entry per CDR3 protein. The sample has 70,000 to 95,000 distinct CDR3 sequences; roughly 94% are singletons. Under recently defined diagnostic criteria, the patients with Susac syndrome qualified as having definite or probable disease. The CDR3 runs to 14 residues. CDR1 and CDR2 (germline): LGHDT, YNNKEL (reference sequence). The V end lost 4 bases, the J end lost 5 bases, and 12 bases lay between the germline ends. The TCR originated in a human donor with Susac syndrome. The sequenced material came from CD8+ T cells from PBMCs. The chain has TRBV3-1 and TRBJ2-1; D is uncertain. CDR3: CASSPTSLDNEQFF. As DNA, the CDR3 is TGTGCCAGCAGCCCTACTTCTTTAGACAATGAGCAGTTCTTC.